The sequence of this TCR beta chain was determined in a study of yellow fever vaccine responses in identical twins. Notes on the study in general: Twins reportedly mounted vaccine T cell responses that seemed partly convergent, partly personalized.

Each CDR3 protein is one row after TCRdb ran MiXCR on the RT-PCR reads. The sample consists of about 6,000 distinct CDR3 sequences, just over 65% of them appearing once. Worth noting for this clonotype: Its antigen remains unknown.

V was shortened by 5 bases and J by 0 bases, with 14 bases between the two germline ends. The CDR3 covers 15 residues. CDR1 and CDR2 (germline): SGHAT, FQDESV (reference sequence). The sequence was obtained from a woman aged 18 to 35 who received the yellow fever vaccine. Sequenced here: T cells from blood (PBMCs), unsorted or a sorted subset (not recorded which), sampled before or after yellow fever vaccination (not recorded which). This sequence joins TRBV11-1 and TRBJ2-7, with D possibly being TRBD2 (5 bases). The CDR3 DNA follows: TGTGCCAGCAGCCCCGGACTCGATATCTCCTACGAGCAGTACTTC. Residues: CASSPGLDISYEQYF.